The entry below gives a single T cell receptor (beta chain) sequence along with its context. The antigen is not known. This sample is drawn from a study of shared clonotypes between healthy human individuals. General study points: Estimated richness values were generally larger in naive subsets than in memory subsets. An anticipated effect of sequencing depth on clonotype sharing among donors was recognized.

Germline V gene lookup returns CDR1 LNHDA and CDR2 SQIVND (reference sequence). The V end lost 6 bases, the J end lost 8 bases, and 17 bases lay between the germline ends. CDR3 length: 14 residues. The study ran the assay at deep level. The table came from immunoSEQ multiplex PCR; TCRdb's copy has only in-frame clones and leaves some out. The repertoire has approximately 700,000 clones, 73% of them found once; the top ten carry 1.5% to 2%. Specimen: memory CD4+ T cells sorted from blood. Subset of the sample: CD45RA-negative fraction. The TCR sequence derives from a woman aged 25 to 39 in good health. The chain carries TRBV19 and TRBJ1-3, with D perhaps TRBD1 (5 bases). This CDR3 is CASRFGTTEDTIYF. The CDR3 DNA is TGTGCCAGTAGGTTCGGGACCACAGAGGACACCATATATTTT.